The 29 T cell receptor beta chains reported below all come from one sample, sequenced in a study of PD-1 blockade in classical Hodgkin lymphoma (dated by TCRdb to about 2020). The time point label corresponds to: cycle 2 day 1 (C2D1) of nivolumab. All trial patients had relapsed after autologous stem cell transplantation, with cohorts A, B and C differing in prior brentuximab vedotin exposure. Library preparation was by the immunoSEQ multiplex PCR assay. TCRdb mirrors the immuneACCESS table, restricted to in-frame sequences. Some clones are absent from its copies; in checked studies, under half trace to an unresolved V gene, and the reason for the others is unknown. The sample yields 20,000 to 30,000 clones; around 80% were counted once. Under 9% of the sample comes from the top ten. Material: peripheral blood mononuclear cells (PBMCs), obtained before the second cycle of nivolumab. These TCRs come from a human donor with classical Hodgkin lymphoma.

The chain combines TRBV28 with TRBJ2-3; possibly TRBD1 for D (5 bases). The CDR3 has 16 residues. Trimming cost V 5 bases and J 0 bases, with 15 bases left between them. The germline V gene encodes CDR1 MDHEN and CDR2 SYDVKM. DNA for the CDR3: TGTGCCAGCAGTAGGGGCTTTTATCGGAGCACAGATACGCAGTATTTT. Protein sequence: CASSRGFYRSTDTQYF.

The chain links TRBV4-3 to TRBJ1-3; D is unclear. The germline V gene has CDR1 LGHNA and CDR2 YSLEER. The V gene lost 1 base and the J gene lost 0 bases, with 13 bases spanning the gap. The CDR3 extends over 17 amino acids. CDR3 coding DNA: TGCGCCAGCAGCCAAGTTTTCAGCACGTTCTCTGGAAACACCATATATTTT. Encoded protein: CASSQVFSTFSGNTIYF.

The chain links TRBV19 to TRBJ1-2, with 7 bases aligning to TRBD1. There are 14 residues in the CDR3. The germline gives CDR1 LNHDA, CDR2 SQIVND (reference sequence). V gave up 3 bases and J gave up 0 bases; unmatched junction bases: 1. The CDR3 here is CASSIGTANYGYTF. The CDR3 DNA follows: TGTGCCAGTAGTATCGGGACAGCTAACTATGGCTACACCTTC. Variable domain in full (rest from reference TRBV19 and TRBJ1-2): DGGITQSPKYLFRKEGQNVTLSCEQNLNHDAMYWYRQDPGQGLRLIYYSQIVNDFQKGDIAEGYSVSREKKESFPLTVTSAQKNPTAFYLCASSIGTANYGYTFGSGTRLTVV.

The rearrangement uses TRBV28 and TRBJ1-4; TRBD1 aligns across 7 bases. This CDR3 comprises 15 residues. The V gene end was trimmed by 4 bases and the J gene end by 8 bases; junction bases not matched to a gene: 10. Germline V gene lookup returns CDR1 MDHEN and CDR2 SYDVKM. Written as DNA, the CDR3 is TGTGCCAGCAGTTCCGGACAGGTCGGTGGAGAAAAACTGTTTTTT. It yields the protein CASSSGQVGGEKLFF.

This chain uses TRBV7-6 with TRBJ2-2; D not resolved. The CDR3 consists of 14 residues. Germline V lookup: CDR1 SGHVS, CDR2 FNYEAQ. V lost 5 bases and J 6 bases, leaving 13 bases between the germline ends. The CDR3 reads CASSPQMIAGELFF. The CDR3, as DNA: TGTGCCAGCAGCCCGCAGATGATCGCCGGGGAGCTGTTTTTT.

In the case of this clone: The junction and the germline gene differ at one end; a read error may be behind it. V is TRBV6-1 and J is TRBJ1-3; TRBD1 matches at 7 bases. The germline gives CDR1 MNHNS, CDR2 SASEGT. The CDR3 sequence is 17 residues long. The CDR3 here is CASREVGDSYSGNTIYF. The CDR3 DNA is TGTGCCAGCAGGGAAGTTGGGGACAGCTACTCTGGAAACACCATATATTTT.

The chain combines TRBV28 with TRBJ2-7; D is perhaps TRBD1 or TRBD2 (5 bases each). CDR1 and CDR2 from the germline V gene are MDHEN and SYDVKM. V shed 10 bases and J shed 5 bases, with 24 bases lying between them. The CDR3 runs to 15 residues. In nucleotides, the CDR3 is TGTGCCACCTCGTTTGGCAGGGACCCCGGGGACGAGCAGTACTTC. It translates to CATSFGRDPGDEQYF.

The chain employs TRBV9 and TRBJ1-3; possible D gene TRBD1, 6 bases. The CDR3 is made up of 15 amino acids. The V and J ends lost 4 bases and 3 bases respectively, with 14 bases between them. Per germline, CDR1 SGDLS and CDR2 YYNGEE. The CDR3 DNA reads as TGTGCCAGCAGCCCCGCTGACAGGATTGGAAACACCATATATTTT. Translating it yields CASSPADRIGNTIYF.

The chain carries TRBV5-4 and TRBJ1-2; D remains ambiguous. CDR3 size: 10 residues. Germline loops: CDR1 SGHNT, CDR2 YYREEE (reference sequence). The ends were cut back, 8 bases at V and 5 bases at J, with 7 bases in the middle. The CDR3, as DNA: TGTGCCAGGAGGAGGTATGGCTACACCTTC. Its protein is CARRRYGYTF.

The V and J genes are TRBV30 and TRBJ2-2; no reliable D call. Germline values: CDR1 GTSNPN, CDR2 SVGIG (reference sequence). The ends were cut back, 3 bases at V and 2 bases at J, with 4 bases in the middle. The CDR3 runs 12 residues. In DNA form, the CDR3 reads TGTGCCTGGAGCGGAAACACCGGGGAGCTGTTTTTT. It translates to CAWSGNTGELFF. Full variable domain (rest looked up from reference TRBV30 and TRBJ2-2): SQTIHQWPATLVQPVGSPLSLECTVEGTSNPNLYWYRQAAGRGLQLLFYSVGIGQISSEVPQNLSASRPQDRQFILSSKKLLLSDSGFYLCAWSGNTGELFFGEGSRLTVL.

The chain has TRBV15 and TRBJ1-3; D is perhaps TRBD1 (6 bases). The CDR3 is 16 residues long. Germline V lookup: CDR1 LNHNV, CDR2 YYDKDF (reference sequence). The V end was cut by 0 bases, the J end by 2 bases, with 11 bases between. The CDR3 DNA reads as TGTGCCACCAGCAGAGATAAAGGGGGAACTGGAAACACCATATATTTT. It codes for CATSRDKGGTGNTIYF.

This clone was found a few times. The V and J genes are TRBV11-2 and TRBJ1-2; maybe TRBD1 (6 bases). The germline CDR1 and CDR2 sequences are SGHAT and FQNNGV. The CDR3 runs 15 residues. With 5 bases removed from V and 4 bases from J, the gap between germline ends came to 17 bases. The CDR3 protein is CASSPRGEGVYGYTF. CDR3 bases: TGTGCCAGCAGCCCAAGGGGGGAGGGGGTCTATGGCTACACCTTC.

This clone was picked up a small number of times. The genes are TRBV4-3 and TRBJ2-4, with D perhaps being TRBD1 or TRBD2 (6 bases each). Trimming left V 0 bases short and J 8 bases short, with 20 bases between. This CDR3 contains 17 residues. The germline gives CDR1 LGHNA, CDR2 YSLEER. The CDR3 region has the DNA TGCGCCAGCAGCCAAGATAGGGTTCGGGGGCCGGGGGACATTCAGTACTTC. Its translation: CASSQDRVRGPGDIQYF.

The chain couples TRBV27 to TRBJ1-1; D is undetermined. Between the trimmed V and J ends, which lost 2 bases and 0 bases, there was a span of 7 bases. From germline, CDR1 is MNHEY and CDR2 SMNVEV (reference sequence). The CDR3 consists of 14 residues. CDR3 amino acids: CASSLNPLNTEAFF. The CDR3 DNA reads as TGTGCCAGCAGTTTAAACCCCTTGAACACTGAAGCTTTCTTT.

This clone was found a few times. V gene TRBV7-9 combines with J gene TRBJ1-1; no clear D gene. Germline loops: CDR1 SEHNR, CDR2 FQNEAQ (reference sequence). Deletions cut 5 bases from V and 1 base from J, with 5 bases between. The CDR3 runs 12 residues. The CDR3 loop reads CASSPENTEAFF. CDR3 bases: TGTGCCAGCAGCCCAGAGAACACTGAAGCTTTCTTT.

Remarks on this clone: Other DNA sequences of this sample code for an identical CDR3. The gene calls are TRBV9 and TRBJ2-5, with 10 bases that match TRBD2. V lost 0 bases and J lost 4; bases outside the gene matches: 6. The CDR3 consists of 16 residues. Germline CDR1 and CDR2: SGDLS and YYNGEE. DNA for the CDR3: TGTGCCAGCAGCGTAGGAGCGGGGGGGCGGCCAGAGACCCAGTACTTC. Its translation: CASSVGAGGRPETQYF.

The chain links TRBV30 to TRBJ1-2, with D uncertain. This CDR3 region has 13 residues. Trimming cost V 5 bases and J 4 bases, with 14 bases left between them. Germline lookup yields CDR1 GTSNPN and CDR2 SVGIG (reference sequence). The CDR3 region is CAWGHESTYGYTF. The CDR3 nucleotides read TGTGCCTGGGGTCACGAGTCCACCTATGGCTACACCTTC. The full variable domain, in which reference TRBV30 and TRBJ1-2 provide the parts outside the CDR3, is SQTIHQWPATLVQPVGSPLSLECTVEGTSNPNLYWYRQAAGRGLQLLFYSVGIGQISSEVPQNLSASRPQDRQFILSSKKLLLSDSGFYLCAWGHESTYGYTFGSGTRLTVV.

V usage is TRBV7-9 and J usage is TRBJ2-1, with 8 bases that match TRBD2. Germline trimming cut 5 bases from V and 0 bases from J; bases unmatched to any gene: 12. From germline, CDR1 is SEHNR and CDR2 FQNEAQ (reference sequence). The length of the CDR3 is 18 residues. CDR3 DNA: TGTGCCAGCAGCCCCTCCCCCCCCAGCGGGGGCTCCTACAATGAGCAGTTCTTC. As protein: CASSPSPPSGGSYNEQFF.

This clone has only a few counts. The chain couples TRBV6-4 to TRBJ1-2, with 11 bases aligning to TRBD1. This CDR3 is 13 amino acids long. Looked up from germline, CDR1 is MRHNA and CDR2 is SNTAGT. V dropped 6 bases and J dropped 4; count of bases not matched to a gene: 1. The CDR3: CASRGTGGYGYTF. The CDR3 DNA sequence: TGTGCCAGCAGGGGGACAGGGGGCTATGGCTACACCTTC.

The J gene is TRBJ2-3, the V gene TRBV7-6, with 8 bases matching TRBD1. The CDR3 runs 17 residues. Germline loops: CDR1 SGHVS, CDR2 FNYEAQ. Trimming cost V 2 bases and J 1 base; bases outside gene matches: 8. The CDR3 region is CASSLFSATGGTDTQYF. The CDR3 DNA is TGTGCCAGCAGCTTATTCTCCGCGACAGGGGGCACAGATACGCAGTATTTT.

This chain links TRBV27 with TRBJ2-7, with TRBD1 matching over 10 bases. Germline CDR1 MNHEY, CDR2 SMNVEV (reference sequence). This CDR3 is built from 13 residues. With 6 bases clipped from V and 4 bases from J, the junction kept 3 bases outside the gene matches. DNA of the CDR3: TGTGCCAGCAGGGGACAGGGGATGTACGAGCAGTACTTC. Translation gives CASRGQGMYEQYF.

The chain is built from TRBV19 and TRBJ1-2; D ambiguous. The V gene's germline CDR1 is LNHDA and CDR2 SQIVND (reference sequence). This CDR3 is built from 15 residues. Trimming stripped 10 bases from V and 0 bases from J, with 18 bases between. The DNA for the CDR3 is TGTGCCACCACAACAAGCCCCCTTTCTAACTATGGCTACACCTTC. As protein: CATTTSPLSNYGYTF.

The chain links TRBV6-6 to TRBJ2-5; no definite D call. The V gene lost 6 bases and the J gene lost 3 bases, with 11 bases spanning the gap. This CDR3 region has 13 residues. CDR1 and CDR2 (germline): MNHNY, SVGAGI (reference sequence). In DNA form, the CDR3 reads TGTGCCAGCAGCTTGGCGCCGGAAGAGACCCAGTACTTC. Its translation is CASSLAPEETQYF.

The V and J genes are TRBV7-2 and TRBJ2-2, with 13 bases aligning to TRBD2. CDR3 length: 16 residues. Germline CDR1 is SGHTA and CDR2 is FQGNSA. The J segment lost 7 bases and the V segment lost 7 bases, leaving 9 bases of the junction unmatched. CDR3 sequence reads: CASTLGLAGQGGELFF. CDR3 DNA sequence: TGTGCCAGCACCCTGGGACTAGCGGGGCAGGGCGGGGAGCTGTTTTTT.

The V call is TRBV5-1, the J call TRBJ2-7; D not resolved. The CDR3 runs 13 residues. Germline V gene lookup returns CDR1 SGHRS and CDR2 YFSETQ. V was cut by 0 bases and J by 0 bases, with 4 bases left in between. This CDR3 reads CASSLEYSYEQYF. In DNA, the CDR3 is TGCGCCAGCAGCTTGGAGTACTCCTACGAGCAGTACTTC.

This rearrangement joins TRBV5-8 to TRBJ2-7, with D hard to call. CDR1 and CDR2 from the germline V gene are SGHTS and YDEGEE. This CDR3 is built from 14 residues. Trimming took off 1 base at V and 3 bases at J, with 11 bases between the two ends. Written as DNA, the CDR3 is TGTGCCAGCAGCTTGCCAGGCAGGAGCTACGAGCAGTACTTC. It codes for CASSLPGRSYEQYF.

V gene TRBV7-9 combines with J gene TRBJ2-2, with D hard to call. With 0 bases removed from V and 1 base from J, the gap between germline ends came to 18 bases. Germline V gene data show CDR1 as SEHNR and CDR2 as FQNEAQ (reference sequence). The CDR3 totals 19 residues. For the CDR3, the DNA is TGTGCCAGCAGCTTAGCCGTGGATTGGCTGGTCGGGAACACCGGGGAGCTGTTTTTT. This translates into CASSLAVDWLVGNTGELFF.

The chain uses TRBV5-1 and TRBJ1-2; maybe TRBD1 (5 bases). Germline-derived CDR1 and CDR2 are SGHRS and YFSETQ. The CDR3 has 17 residues. Trimming took off 1 base at V and 4 bases at J, with 20 bases between the two ends. The CDR3 here is CASSLTRGEKPIYGYTF. DNA of the CDR3: TGCGCCAGCAGCTTGACGAGAGGGGAGAAGCCGATCTATGGCTACACCTTC.

This chain joins TRBV7-2 and TRBJ2-7, with D uncertain. Per the germline V gene, CDR1 is SGHTA and CDR2 is FQGNSA. The length of the CDR3 is 11 residues. The V end was cut by 5 bases, the J end by 7 bases, with 9 bases between. CDR3 bases: TGTGCCAGCAGCAGCTTCGGTGAGCAGTACTTC. Translating it yields CASSSFGEQYF.